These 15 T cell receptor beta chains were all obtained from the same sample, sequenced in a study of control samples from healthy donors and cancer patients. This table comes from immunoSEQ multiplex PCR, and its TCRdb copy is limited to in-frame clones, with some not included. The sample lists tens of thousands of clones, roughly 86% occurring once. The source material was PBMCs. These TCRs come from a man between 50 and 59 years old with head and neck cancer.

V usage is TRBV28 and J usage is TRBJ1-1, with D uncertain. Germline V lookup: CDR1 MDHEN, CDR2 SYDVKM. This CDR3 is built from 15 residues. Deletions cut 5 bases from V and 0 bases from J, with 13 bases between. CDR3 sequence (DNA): TGTGCCAGCAGTCCCAGGCTGATCATGAACACTGAAGCTTTCTTT. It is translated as CASSPRLIMNTEAFF.

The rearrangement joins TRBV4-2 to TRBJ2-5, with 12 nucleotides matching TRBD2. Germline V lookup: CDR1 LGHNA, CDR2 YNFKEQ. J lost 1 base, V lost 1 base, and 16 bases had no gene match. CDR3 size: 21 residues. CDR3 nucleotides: TGTGCCAGCAGCCAAGTAGTGCCGGGACTAGCGGGCAAGTACCTCCAAGAGACCCAGTACTTC. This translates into CASSQVVPGLAGKYLQETQYF.

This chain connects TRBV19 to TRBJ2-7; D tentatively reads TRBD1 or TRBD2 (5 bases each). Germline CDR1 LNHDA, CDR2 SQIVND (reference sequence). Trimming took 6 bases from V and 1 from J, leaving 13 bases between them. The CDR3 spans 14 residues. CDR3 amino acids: CASRRDDSSYEQYF. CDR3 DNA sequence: TGTGCCAGTAGGAGGGACGACAGTTCCTACGAGCAGTACTTC.

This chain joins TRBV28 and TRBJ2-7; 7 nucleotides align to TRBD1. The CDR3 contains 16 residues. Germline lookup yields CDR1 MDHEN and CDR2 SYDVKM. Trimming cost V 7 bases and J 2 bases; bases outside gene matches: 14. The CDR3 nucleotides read TGTGCCAGCACTGTACAGGGGAAGGGAAAACCCTACGAGCAGTACTTC. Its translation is CASTVQGKGKPYEQYF.

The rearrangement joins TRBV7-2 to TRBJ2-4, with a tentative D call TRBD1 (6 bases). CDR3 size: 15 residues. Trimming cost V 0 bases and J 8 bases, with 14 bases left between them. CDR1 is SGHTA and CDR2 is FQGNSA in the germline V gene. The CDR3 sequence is CASSLAWSDRDIQYF. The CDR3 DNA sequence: TGTGCCAGCAGCTTAGCTTGGTCGGACAGAGACATTCAGTACTTC. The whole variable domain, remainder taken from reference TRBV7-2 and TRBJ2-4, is GAGVSQSPSNKVTEKGKDVELRCDPISGHTALYWYRQSLGQGLEFLIYFQGNSAPDKSGLPSDRFSAERTGGSVSTLTIQRTQQEDSAVYLCASSLAWSDRDIQYFGAGTRLSVL.

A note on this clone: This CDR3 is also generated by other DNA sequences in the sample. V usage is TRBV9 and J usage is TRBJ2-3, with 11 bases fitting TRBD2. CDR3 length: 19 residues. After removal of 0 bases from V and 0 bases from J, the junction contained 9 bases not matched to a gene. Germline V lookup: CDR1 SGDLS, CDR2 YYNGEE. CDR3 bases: TGTGCCAGCAGCGTAGAGGGGGGGGGACTAGCGGCCAGCACAGATACGCAGTATTTT. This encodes CASSVEGGGLAASTDTQYF.

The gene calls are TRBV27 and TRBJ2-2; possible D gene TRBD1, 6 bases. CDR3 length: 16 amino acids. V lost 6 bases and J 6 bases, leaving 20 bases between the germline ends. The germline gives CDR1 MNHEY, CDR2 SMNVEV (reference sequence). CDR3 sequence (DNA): TGTGCCAGCAGGATATCCGGGACAACTATCTCCGGGGAGCTGTTTTTT. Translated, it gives CASRISGTTISGELFF.

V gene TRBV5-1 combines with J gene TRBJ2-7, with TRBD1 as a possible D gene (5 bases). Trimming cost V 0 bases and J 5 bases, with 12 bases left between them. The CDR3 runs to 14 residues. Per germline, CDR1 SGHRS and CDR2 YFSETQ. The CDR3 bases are TGCGCCAGCAGCTTGGTAGGGGTATCCGACGAGCAGTACTTC. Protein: CASSLVGVSDEQYF. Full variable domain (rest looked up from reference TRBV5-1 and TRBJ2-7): KAGVTQTPRYLIKTRGQQVTLSCSPISGHRSVSWYQQTPGQGLQFLFEYFSETQRNKGNFPGRFSGRQFSNSRSEMNVSTLELGDSALYLCASSLVGVSDEQYFGPGTRLTVT.

DNA of the CDR3: TGTGCCAGCAGCTTGGGTTTAAATCAGCCCCAGCATTTT. Residues: CASSLGLNQPQHF. The V and J genes are TRBV7-2 and TRBJ1-5; D uncertain. Germline-derived CDR1 and CDR2 are SGHTA and FQGNSA. With 3 bases removed from V and 4 bases from J, the gap between germline ends came to 7 bases. The CDR3 totals 13 residues.

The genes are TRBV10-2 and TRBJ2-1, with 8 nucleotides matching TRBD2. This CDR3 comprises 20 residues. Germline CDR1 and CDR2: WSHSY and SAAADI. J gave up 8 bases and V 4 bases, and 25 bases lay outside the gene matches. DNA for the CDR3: TGCGCCAGCAGTGCGCACATTCTCCTAACCGGGACTAGTGGTTACGATGAGCAGTTCTTC. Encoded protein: CASSAHILLTGTSGYDEQFF.

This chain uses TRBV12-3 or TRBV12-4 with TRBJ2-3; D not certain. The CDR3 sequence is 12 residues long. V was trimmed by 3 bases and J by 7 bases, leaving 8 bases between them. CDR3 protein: CASSLQLNTQYF. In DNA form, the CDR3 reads TGTGCCAGCAGTTTGCAGCTTAATACGCAGTATTTT.

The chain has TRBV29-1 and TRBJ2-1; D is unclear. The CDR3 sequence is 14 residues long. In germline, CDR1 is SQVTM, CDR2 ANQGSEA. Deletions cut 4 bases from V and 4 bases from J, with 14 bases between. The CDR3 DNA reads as TGCAGCGTTGTGGCTTTCTTAAATTACAATGAGCAGTTCTTC. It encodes CSVVAFLNYNEQFF.

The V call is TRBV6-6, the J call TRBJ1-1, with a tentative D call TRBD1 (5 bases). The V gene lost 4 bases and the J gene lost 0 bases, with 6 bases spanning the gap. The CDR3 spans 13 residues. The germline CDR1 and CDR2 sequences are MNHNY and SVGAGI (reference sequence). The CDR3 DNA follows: TGTGCCAGCAGTTTGACAGTGAACACTGAAGCTTTCTTT. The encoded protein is CASSLTVNTEAFF.

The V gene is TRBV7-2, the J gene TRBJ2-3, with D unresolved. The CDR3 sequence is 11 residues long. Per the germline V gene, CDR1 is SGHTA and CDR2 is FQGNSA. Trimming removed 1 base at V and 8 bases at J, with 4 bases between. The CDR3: CASSLEGTQYF. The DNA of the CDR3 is TGTGCCAGCAGCTTAGAGGGTACGCAGTATTTT.

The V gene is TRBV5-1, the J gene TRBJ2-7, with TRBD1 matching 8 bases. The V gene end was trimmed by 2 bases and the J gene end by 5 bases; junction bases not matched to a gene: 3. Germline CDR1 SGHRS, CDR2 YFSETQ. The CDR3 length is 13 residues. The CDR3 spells CASSFPGGNEQYF. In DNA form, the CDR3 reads TGCGCCAGCAGCTTCCCAGGGGGCAACGAGCAGTACTTC.